Listed below are T cell receptor beta chains from one sample, sequenced in a study of T cell repertoires in cytomegalovirus infection. MiXCR was run by TCRdb on the reads, yielding one entry per CDR3 protein. Among roughly 230,000 distinct CDR3 sequences listed, under 25% were seen once. The sequencing input was CD8+ T cells from PBMCs. These receptors all stem from a human donor in good health (CMV status not recorded). Some clones in this sample may be carry-over from other donors' samples. Each CDR3 is given with its conserved first and last residue. Fields, in order: V gene, clone size, J gene, D gene, CDR3 DNA, CDR3 protein. The D gene is left open where the match is weak. A clone size is listed for some rows: how often the clone was seen (once, few, many), or a class if it is expanded.

TRBV7-6	-	TRBJ2-1	-	TGTGCCAGCAGCCCATCCCGGGGAAATGAGCAGTTCTTC	CASSPSRGNEQFF
TRBV7-3	many	TRBJ1-1	TRBD1	TGTGCCAGCAGCCCGACAGGGGGCTACGCTGAAGCTTTCTTT	CASSPTGGYAEAFF
TRBV5-1	few	TRBJ1-1	TRBD1	TGCGCCAGCAGCCCCGCCGGGACAGGATTGAACACTGAAGCTTTCTTT	CASSPAGTGLNTEAFF
TRBV14	few	TRBJ2-1	-	TGTGCCAGCAGCCAAGTTGAGAGACCAGTTAACTCCCACAATGAGCAGTTCTTC	CASSQVERPVNSHNEQFF
TRBV20-1	-	TRBJ2-7	-	TGCAGTGCCTTGAGAGGGCTCGAGCAGTACTTC	CSALRGLEQYF
TRBV3-1	few	TRBJ2-7	-	TGCGCCAGCAGCCAAGGAGAGGGGTACGAGCAGTACTTC	CASSQGEGYEQYF
TRBV20-1	-	TRBJ2-4	TRBD2	TGCAGTGCTATTAGCGGGGGGACGCGGAACATTCAGTACTTC	CSAISGGTRNIQYF
TRBV29-1	few	TRBJ2-7	TRBD1	TGCAGCGTTGCCGGGACAGGGGGCCTGTACGAGCAGTACTTC	CSVAGTGGLYEQYF
TRBV10-1	-	TRBJ1-5	-	TGCGCCAGCAGTGAGTCTCAGGGTGGGCCCCAGCATTTT	CASSESQGGPQHF
TRBV12-3/TRBV12-4	-	TRBJ1-1	-	TGTGCCAGCAGTTTAGCAGGGCCCACTGAAGCTTTCTTT	CASSLAGPTEAFF
TRBV7-9	few	TRBJ2-1	-	TGTGCCAGCAGCCCCCGGGACTCTACCTACAATGAGCAGTTCTTC	CASSPRDSTYNEQFF
TRBV20-1	-	TRBJ1-1	-	TGCAGTGCTAGAGCCGGACTGTTAGTCACTGAAGCTTTCTTT	CSARAGLLVTEAFF
TRBV19	-	TRBJ2-1	TRBD2	TGTGCCAGTAGTTCCACTAGCGGGAGCTCCTACAATGAGCAGTTCTTC	CASSSTSGSSYNEQFF
TRBV7-9	few	TRBJ2-3	-	TGTGCCAGCAGCTTCCCCCGCCGCGGGACAGCTAGCACAGATACGCAGTATTTT	CASSFPRRGTASTDTQYF
TRBV27	-	TRBJ1-4	TRBD1	TGTGCCAGCAGTTTAGCGGCGGGACAGGGGCTAGAGAAACTGTTTTTT	CASSLAAGQGLEKLFF
TRBV19	-	TRBJ1-5	TRBD1	TGTGCCAGTAGGCCCAACAGGGGGTCAGTTGGACCCCAGCATTTT	CASRPNRGSVGPQHF
TRBV7-9	few	TRBJ2-2	TRBD1	TGTGCCAGCAGCTTAGAGGAGTCAGGGGGACCCACCGGGGAGCTGTTTTTT	CASSLEESGGPTGELFF
TRBV27	few	TRBJ2-1	-	TGTGCCACCAAGGGGGGCTCGGGGTACAATGAGCAGTTCTTC	CATKGGSGYNEQFF
TRBV6-1	few	TRBJ2-3	-	TGTGCCAGCAGTGAATTTAGAACGGGGGCAGATACGCAGTATTTT	CASSEFRTGADTQYF
TRBV27	few	TRBJ2-1	TRBD2	TGTGCCAGCATCCCGGGGGGGGGCCATTCCTACAATGAGCAGTTCTTC	CASIPGGGHSYNEQFF
TRBV6-5	-	TRBJ2-7	TRBD1	TGTGCCAGCAGTTCGACTGGACAGGGGGGCTCCTACGAGCAGTACTTC	CASSSTGQGGSYEQYF
TRBV29-1	few	TRBJ2-5	-	TGCAGCGTTGAATTGGCAGGGATGGAGGAGACCCAGTACTTC	CSVELAGMEETQYF